This T cell receptor beta chain was captured in a study of cytomegalovirus exposure and HLA in healthy donors. Clones were read by immunoSEQ multiplex PCR, and TCRdb kept only the in-frame ones, dropping some. The table shows more than 250,000 clones, with roughly 91% occurring only once. This TCR was sampled from a woman aged 25 to 45 in good health and CMV-seronegative. Sample: PBMCs.

CDR3 DNA: TGTGCCAGTAGTATAGGGGCAGGGGGCTACACCGGGGAGCTGTTTTTT. This encodes CASSIGAGGYTGELFF. The V call is TRBV19, the J call TRBJ2-2; 8 bases are a match to TRBD1. Per the germline V gene, CDR1 is LNHDA and CDR2 is SQIVND (reference sequence). Trimming took 1 base from V and 3 from J; bases not matched to a gene: 4. The length of the CDR3 is 16 residues.